This TCR beta chain was sequenced for a study of blood T cells in healthy people across ages. Study-wide results and caveats: CMV status of donors was not determined, possibly confounding expanded clonotype changes.

Every sample gave at least 5 micrograms of total RNA when it was extracted. The CDR3 runs to 17 residues. V was trimmed by 10 bases and J by 0 bases, leaving 22 bases between them. CDR1 is MNHEY and CDR2 is SMNVEV in the germline V gene (reference sequence). This clonotype was recorded a few times. What it recognizes is unknown. Combining a sample-barcoded 5' primer with a J-beta primer mix, a second PCR ran for 7 to 11 cycles. Researchers report that a template-switch adaptor with 12 random nucleotides tagged each cDNA molecule. Paired-end reads containing CDR3 totaled no fewer than 2.5 million for each sample. TCRdb fed the 5' RACE reads into MiXCR, producing one record per CDR3 protein. This sample has 650,000 to 700,000 distinct CDR3 sequences; roughly 30% occur once, and the top ten carry approximately 15%.

The sequenced sample consisted of blood. The rearrangement links TRBV27 to TRBJ2-4; TRBD1 is a possible D gene (7 bases). The sequence derives from a woman older than 75 in good health. CDR3 amino acids: CATTGLGTVEAKNIQYF. The CDR3 DNA is TGTGCCACTACGGGACTGGGGACAGTCGAAGCCAAAAACATTCAGTACTTC.